This TCR beta chain is from a study of regulatory T cells in long-lasting Graves disease. About the research overall: It was over 5 years of antithyroid drugs, with positive TSH receptor antibodies, that meant persistent Graves' disease.

Time point given: persistent/refractory GD, antithyroid drugs over 5 years with positive TRAb. After RNA was extracted from PBMCs, the TCR library was made from it. The length of the CDR3 is 20 residues. Germline V gene lookup returns CDR1 SGHDN and CDR2 FVKESK. Trimming took 2 bases from V and 5 from J, leaving 25 bases between them. According to the study, TCR beta libraries were built with iRepertoire HTBI primers and CDR3-region Arm-PCR. MiXCR was run by TCRdb on the multiplex PCR reads, yielding one entry per CDR3 protein. The repertoire holds over 250,000 distinct CDR3 sequences, with under 25% as singletons.

The sample here was peripheral blood mononuclear cells (PBMCs), taken when the disease was refractory, from a patient treated with antithyroid drugs. This chain uses TRBV14 with TRBJ1-6; possibly TRBD1 for D (6 bases). This clonotype was obtained from a female donor with Graves disease. Here the CDR3 DNA reads TGTGCCAGCAGCCAACTAAGTCCTTCCCGGGGGGCAAGCCATAATTCACCCCTCCACTTT. Amino acid sequence: CASSQLSPSRGASHNSPLHF.